The present TCR beta chain was sequenced within a study of blood T cells in healthy people across ages (dated by TCRdb to the mid-2010s). Notes on the research overall: In model experiments, template switching captured roughly one uniquely barcoded TCR beta cDNA molecule for every two T cells. Two additional independent replicas of 1 million unique cDNA reads from the same blood draw were analyzed for two donors (one aged 18 to 29 and one aged 80 or older). Using deep sequencing normalized with unique cDNA molecular identifiers, the study measured how TCR beta repertoire diversity changes with age. Four age groups were formed from the donors: young (average about 15 years), middle-aged (around 37), aged (roughly 58) and long-lived (more than 75). To avoid experimental bias, donors of different ages were randomly spread across the sequencing lanes.

Systemically healthy Caucasian individuals from Russia, some 36 in total and aged roughly 6 to 95 years, were included as donors. Each donor gave roughly 11 milliliters of peripheral blood, drawn into EDTA-treated Vacutainer tubes. Ficoll-Paque density-gradient centrifugation was used to isolate PBMCs, with at least 6.5 million per sample. Trizol reagent was used to extract total RNA from PBMCs, with at least 5.5 micrograms per sample. For every donor, flow cytometry on a PBMC aliquot measured the percentage of naive CD45RAhigh/CD27high T cells. Library preparation was by 5' RACE. Sequenced using an Illumina HiSeq 2500. A second PCR of about 7 to 12 cycles was performed with a sample-barcoded 5' primer and a J-beta primer mix. Each TCR beta cDNA molecule received a unique molecular identifier from a template-switch 5' adaptor carrying 12 random nucleotides. At least 3 million CDR3-containing paired-end reads were obtained from each sample. First-strand cDNA was synthesized from all RNA with the Mint cDNA synthesis kit, primed by a TRBC-specific oligonucleotide. Following uracil-DNA glycosylase treatment, a first 18-cycle PCR with universal primers M1SS and BC2_uni_R was performed on all cDNA. In the authors' own workflow: For normalization, 1 million high-quality reads, each with a distinct molecular identifier, were randomly selected from each sample. Reads sharing molecular identifiers were discarded rather than binned into consensus sequences. MiTCR, run with a Q25 quality threshold and the strictest error-elimination algorithm, handled CDR3 identification, clonotype clustering and error correction. A nonparametric unseen species model using Euler transformation provided a lower-bound estimate of total TCR beta diversity. Starting from the raw public reads, TCRdb applied fastp trimming at Q25, assembled clones with MiXCR and retained in-frame beta chains. Rows are combined by CDR3 protein, so each entry shows the most common genes and DNA. The V and J calls were determined by TCRdb, not by the authors. The sample table shows some 1.5 million distinct CDR3 sequences, and roughly 43% are seen once. The ten largest clones represent over 3.5% of the sample.

The CDR3 runs 17 amino acids, cysteine and phenylalanine included. Left in the record is the CDR3 DNA by itself, 51 bases read in frame from the first base. CDR1 and CDR2, per the germline V gene (reference sequence), are SEHNR and FQNEAQ. Compared with germline, V lacks 5 bases and J lacks 4 bases; bases without a gene match: 8. On this clonotype: The antigen it recognizes is unknown. No quality values exist for individual bases; no much larger clone is one base distant.

What the work shows at the level of the full study, not this receptor alone: Bulk unsorted PBMC profiling prevented conclusive comparison of naive and antigen-experienced compartments. Observed TCR beta diversity correlated strongly with the percentage of naive T cells measured by flow cytometry. Estimates of total diversity based on one million sequenced T cells were considered lower bounds and underestimates. The CMV infection status of donors was not known, potentially confounding age-related changes in expanded clonotypes. Compared with the aged group, more naive CD4+ T cells, fewer expanded clones and increased TCR diversity were shown by the long-lived group, suggesting age selection. As age increased, observed TCR beta diversity per million T cells dropped in a roughly linear way, and a significant reduction was already evident by age about 36.

The chain joins TRBV7-9 to TRBJ2-2; 12 middle bases align to TRBD2. The clonotype originates from a woman younger than 35 in good health. Sequences were obtained from blood. The CDR3 region has the sequence CASSPKGLAGFTGELFF. In nucleotides, the sequence is TGTGCCAGCAGCCCCAAGGGACTAGCGGGTTTCACCGGGGAGCTGTTTTTT.